This is a list of T cell receptor beta chains from one sample in a study of T cells in Graves' hyperthyroidism and ophthalmopathy. In TCRdb, the multiplex PCR reads were re-called with MiXCR into one record per CDR3 protein. The sample has 450,000 to 550,000 distinct CDR3 sequences; around 22% are singletons. Sequencing was done on a sample of blood. The receptors originated from a woman in her 30s with Graves' ophthalmopathy. Each CDR3 is given with its conserved first and last residue. D genes are given only for firm matches. Size values are once, few and many counts, or a class for expanded clones, and some rows have none.

clone size	V gene	J gene	D gene	CDR3 DNA	CDR3 protein
many	TRBV25-1	TRBJ1-1	-	TGTGCCAGCAGTGAACCCGGGGGAGGGGGGACTGAAGCTTTCTTT	CASSEPGGGGTEAFF
many	TRBV10-3	TRBJ2-7	TRBD1	TGTGCCATCAGTCCGGACAGGGGGGAAGAGCAGTACTTC	CAISPDRGEEQYF
many	TRBV20-1	TRBJ2-5	TRBD1	TGCAGTGCCGGGAAGGCAGGGGGCGTTGAGACCCAGTACTTC	CSAGKAGGVETQYF
many	TRBV4-1	TRBJ1-5	TRBD1	TGCGCCAGCAGCCAGGCCGGACAGGGGGGCGCATTATGGAGCAATCAGCCCCAGCATTTT	CASSQAGQGGALWSNQPQHF
many	TRBV18	TRBJ1-1	-	TGTGCCAGCTCACCAAGCGCAGGCACCCCCCCGTTCTTT	CASSPSAGTPPFF
many	TRBV12-3/TRBV12-4	TRBJ1-1	-	TGTGCCAGCAGTTTACTATCAGGTTTGAACACTGAAGCTTTCTTT	CASSLLSGLNTEAFF
many	TRBV4-1	TRBJ2-5	TRBD2	TGCGCCAGCAGCCAAAGATACCCCGGGACTAGCGGAGAGACCCAGTACTTC	CASSQRYPGTSGETQYF
-	TRBV25-1	TRBJ2-7	-	TGTGCCAGCAGTGTATCCCAGGGCTACGAGCAGTACTTC	CASSVSQGYEQYF
few	TRBV6-2/TRBV6-3	TRBJ2-2	-	TGTGCCAGCGAATACAGGGCCACCGGGGAGCTGTTTTTT	CASEYRATGELFF
many	TRBV7-2	TRBJ2-5	-	TGTGCCAGCAGCTTTACAGGGGCGGGGAAGACCCAGTACTTC	CASSFTGAGKTQYF
few	TRBV12-3/TRBV12-4	TRBJ2-7	-	TGTGCCAGCAGTCAGGGATTCCTCTACGAGCAGTACTTC	CASSQGFLYEQYF
-	TRBV12-3/TRBV12-4	TRBJ1-1	-	TGTGCCAGCAGTTTGGAGGTACTCTCGTCGGGAGGCACTGAAGCTTTCTTT	CASSLEVLSSGGTEAFF
-	TRBV18	TRBJ1-5	-	TGTGCCAGCTCACCATTAGGCGGCGTTAACAATCAGCCCCAGCATTTT	CASSPLGGVNNQPQHF
many	TRBV6-5	TRBJ1-5	-	TGTGCCGCAAGGACAGTTTTTAGCAATCAGCCCCAGCATTTT	CAARTVFSNQPQHF
many	TRBV7-3	TRBJ2-5	-	TGTGCCAGCAGCCCCGGGCCCTACTCCCAACAAGAGACCCAGTACTTC	CASSPGPYSQQETQYF
many	TRBV10-3	TRBJ1-1	-	TGTGCCATCAGTGAGTCGGGAGTGATGAACACTGAAGCTTTCTTT	CAISESGVMNTEAFF
many	TRBV7-2	TRBJ2-7	-	TGTGCCAGCAGCCCGGAACAGGGCTACGAGCAGTACTTC	CASSPEQGYEQYF
few	TRBV20-1	TRBJ1-1	-	TGCAGTGCTAGAGACCCGACGGTCCGAATCACTGAAGCTTTCTTT	CSARDPTVRITEAFF
many	TRBV28	TRBJ1-2	-	TGTGCCAGCAGTTATGTGGGGTATGGCTACACCTTC	CASSYVGYGYTF
-	TRBV20-1	TRBJ2-2	-	TGCAGTGCTAGCGGGACGAACACCGGGGAGCTGTTTTTT	CSASGTNTGELFF
many	TRBV20-1	TRBJ2-2	TRBD1	TGCAGTGCTAGATGGACAGGCTCGAACACCGGGGAGCTGTTTTTT	CSARWTGSNTGELFF
many	TRBV19	TRBJ1-5	-	TGTGCCAGTAGTCGAACAGGGCCCAGGAGCAATCAGCCCCAGCATTTT	CASSRTGPRSNQPQHF